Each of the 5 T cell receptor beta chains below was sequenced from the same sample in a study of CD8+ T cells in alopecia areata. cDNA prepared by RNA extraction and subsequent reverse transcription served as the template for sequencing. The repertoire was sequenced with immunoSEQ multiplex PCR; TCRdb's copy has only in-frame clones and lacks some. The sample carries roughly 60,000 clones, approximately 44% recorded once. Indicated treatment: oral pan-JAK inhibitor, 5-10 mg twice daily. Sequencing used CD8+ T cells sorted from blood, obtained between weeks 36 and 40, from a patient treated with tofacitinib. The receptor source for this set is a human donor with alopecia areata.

The CDR3 sequence: CASSQGSFAYYEQYF. DNA for the CDR3: TGTGCCAGCAGCCAAGGTAGCTTCGCCTACTACGAGCAGTACTTC. This chain connects TRBV14 to TRBJ2-7; D is unresolved. Trimming stripped 1 base from V and 3 bases from J, with 13 bases between. The length of the CDR3 is 15 residues. Germline CDR1 and CDR2: SGHDN and FVKESK.

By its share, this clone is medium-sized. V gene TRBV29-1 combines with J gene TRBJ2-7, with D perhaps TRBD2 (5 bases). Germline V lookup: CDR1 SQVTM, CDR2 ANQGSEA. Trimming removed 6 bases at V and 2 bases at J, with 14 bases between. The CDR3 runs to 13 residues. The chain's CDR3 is CSVESREPYEQYF. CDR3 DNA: TGCAGCGTAGAGAGTCGGGAACCCTACGAGCAGTACTTC.

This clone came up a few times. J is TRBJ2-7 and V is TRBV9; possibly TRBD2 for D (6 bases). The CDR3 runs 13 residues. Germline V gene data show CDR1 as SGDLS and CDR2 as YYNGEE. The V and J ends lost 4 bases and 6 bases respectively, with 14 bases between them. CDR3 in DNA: TGTGCCAGCAGCACGCGACTAGTCTCCGAGCAGTACTTC. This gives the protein CASSTRLVSEQYF.

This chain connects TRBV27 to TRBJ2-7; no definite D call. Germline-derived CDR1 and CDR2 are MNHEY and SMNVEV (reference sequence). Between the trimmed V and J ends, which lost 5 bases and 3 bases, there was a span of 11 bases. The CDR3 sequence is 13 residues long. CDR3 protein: CASSPLGSYEQYF. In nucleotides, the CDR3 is TGTGCCAGCAGTCCACTCGGAAGCTACGAGCAGTACTTC.

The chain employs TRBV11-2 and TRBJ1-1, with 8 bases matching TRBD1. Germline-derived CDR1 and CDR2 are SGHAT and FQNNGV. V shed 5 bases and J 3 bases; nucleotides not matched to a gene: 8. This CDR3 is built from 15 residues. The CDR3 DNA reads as TGTGCCAGCAGCCACACAACAGGGGGATACACTGAAGCTTTCTTT. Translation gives CASSHTTGGYTEAFF.